One TCR beta chain is described in this entry. V was shortened by 10 bases and J by 2 bases, with 9 bases between the two germline ends. Germline V lookup: CDR1 MDHEN, CDR2 SYDVKM. The CDR3 is 12 residues long. This record comes from a study of blood T cell repertoires in COVID-19. Overall study context: T cells, B-cell-depleted T cells, or PBMCs supplied cDNA or gDNA.

This table comes from immunoSEQ multiplex PCR, and its TCRdb copy is limited to in-frame clones, with some not included. The sample yields some 170,000 clones, about four fifths seen once. The clonotype was recovered from a woman in her sixties or seventies with acute or convalescent COVID-19. The sample taken for sequencing was peripheral blood. V gene TRBV28 combines with J gene TRBJ1-5; TRBD1 might be the D (5 bases). In nucleotides, the CDR3 is TGTGCCATCAGGGAGGGCAATCAGCCCCAGCATTTT. This codes for CAIREGNQPQHF.